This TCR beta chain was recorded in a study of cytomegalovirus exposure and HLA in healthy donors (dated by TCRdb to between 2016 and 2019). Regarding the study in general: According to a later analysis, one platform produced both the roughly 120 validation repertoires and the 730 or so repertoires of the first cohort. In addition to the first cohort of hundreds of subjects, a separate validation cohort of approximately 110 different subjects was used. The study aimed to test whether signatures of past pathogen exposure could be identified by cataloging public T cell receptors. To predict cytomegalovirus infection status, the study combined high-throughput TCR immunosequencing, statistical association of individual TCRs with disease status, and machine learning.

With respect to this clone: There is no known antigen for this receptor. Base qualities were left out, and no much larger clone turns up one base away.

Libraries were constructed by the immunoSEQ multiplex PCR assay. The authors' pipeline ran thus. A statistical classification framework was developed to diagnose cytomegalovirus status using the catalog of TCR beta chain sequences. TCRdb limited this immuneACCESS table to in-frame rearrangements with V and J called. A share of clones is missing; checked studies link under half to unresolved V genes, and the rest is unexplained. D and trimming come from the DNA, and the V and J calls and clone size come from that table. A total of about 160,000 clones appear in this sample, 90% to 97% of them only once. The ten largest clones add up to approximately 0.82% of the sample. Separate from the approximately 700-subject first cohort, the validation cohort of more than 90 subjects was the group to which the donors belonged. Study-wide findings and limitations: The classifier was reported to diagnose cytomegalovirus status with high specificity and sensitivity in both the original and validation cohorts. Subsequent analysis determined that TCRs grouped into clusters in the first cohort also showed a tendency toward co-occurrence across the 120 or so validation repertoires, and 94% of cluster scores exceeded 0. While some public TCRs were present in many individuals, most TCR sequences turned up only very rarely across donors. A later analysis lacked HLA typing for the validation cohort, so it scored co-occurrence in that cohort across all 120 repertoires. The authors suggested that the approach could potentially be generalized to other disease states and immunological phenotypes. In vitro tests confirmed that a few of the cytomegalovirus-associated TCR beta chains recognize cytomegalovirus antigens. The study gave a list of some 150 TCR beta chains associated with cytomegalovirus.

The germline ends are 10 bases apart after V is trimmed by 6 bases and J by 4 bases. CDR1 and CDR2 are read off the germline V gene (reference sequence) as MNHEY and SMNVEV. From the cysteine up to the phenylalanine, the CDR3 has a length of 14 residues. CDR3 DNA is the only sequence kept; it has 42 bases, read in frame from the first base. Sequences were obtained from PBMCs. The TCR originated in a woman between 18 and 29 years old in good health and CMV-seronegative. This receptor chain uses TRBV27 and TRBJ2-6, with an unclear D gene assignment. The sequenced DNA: TGTGCCAGCAGCCCCTATGCGGGGGCCAACGTCCTGACTTTC. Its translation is CASSPYAGANVLTF.